The 20 T cell receptor beta chains given below trace back to one sample, sequenced in a study of cytomegalovirus exposure and HLA in healthy donors. PCR amplification relied on 60 Vbeta primers (plus 13 Jbeta primers). Data came from immunoSEQ multiplex PCR; TCRdb stores just in-frame clones and leaves some out. The table includes some 150,000 clones, just under 80% detected once. What was sequenced was PBMCs. The receptor set was obtained from a woman in her fifties or sixties in good health and CMV-seronegative.

The rearrangement joins TRBV27 to TRBJ2-2; a possible D gene is TRBD2 (5 bases). V lost 3 bases and J lost 3, with 14 bases in between. The germline gives CDR1 MNHEY, CDR2 SMNVEV (reference sequence). The CDR3 contains 16 residues. The CDR3 DNA follows: TGTGCCAGCAGTTTTGGTGGCGCTAGCTACACCGGGGAGCTGTTTTTT. It specifies CASSFGGASYTGELFF.

The genes are TRBV9 and TRBJ1-4, with D maybe TRBD1 (5 bases). V lost 6 bases to trimming and J lost 7 bases, with 19 bases between them. Looked up from germline, CDR1 is SGDLS and CDR2 is YYNGEE. The CDR3 sequence is 15 residues long. The CDR3 reads CASTPGGGRGEKLFF. CDR3 DNA sequence: TGTGCCAGCACCCCCGGGGGGGGGAGAGGTGAAAAACTGTTTTTT. The whole variable domain, remainder taken from reference TRBV9 and TRBJ1-4, is DSGVTQTPKHLITATGQRVTLRCSPRSGDLSVYWYQQSLDQGLQFLIQYYNGEERAKGNILERFSAQQFPDLHSELNLSSLELGDSALYFCASTPGGGRGEKLFFGSGTQLSVL.

The J gene is TRBJ2-6, the V gene TRBV19; no clear D. The CDR3 consists of 16 residues. Germline V gene data show CDR1 as LNHDA and CDR2 as SQIVND (reference sequence). With 5 bases removed from V and 2 bases from J, the gap between germline ends came to 13 bases. The CDR3 bases are TGTGCCAGTAGTCCGCTTCCCGCGGCTGGGGCCAACGTCCTGACTTTC. Translating it yields CASSPLPAAGANVLTF.

The DNA of the CDR3 is TGTGCCAGCAGCTCCTCTCGGCGGGGGGGGGAGACCCAGTACTTC. Translated, it gives CASSSSRRGGETQYF. This chain joins TRBV5-6 and TRBJ2-5; 9 bases align to TRBD2. Per germline, CDR1 SGHDT and CDR2 YYEEEE. The V gene end was trimmed by 3 bases and the J gene end by 5 bases; junction bases not matched to a gene: 8. CDR3 length equals 15 residues.

This clone was found a few times. V is TRBV6-5 and J is TRBJ1-6, with 7 nucleotides matching TRBD1. Germline V gene data show CDR1 as MNHEY and CDR2 as SVGAGI. The CDR3 runs to 14 residues. J was trimmed by 6 bases and V by 6 bases; bases with no gene match: 5. The CDR3 DNA sequence: TGTGCCAGCAGGACGACAGGGTTTAATTCACCCCTCCACTTT. This codes for CASRTTGFNSPLHF.

This clone is a singleton in its sample. The chain recombines TRBV30 with TRBJ2-4; 7 nucleotides line up with TRBD2. The germline CDR1 and CDR2 sequences are GTSNPN and SVGIG (reference sequence). The CDR3 runs to 15 residues. The trim removed 5 bases at V and 0 bases at J, leaving 7 bases unmatched. Written as DNA, the CDR3 is TGTGCCTGGGGGTCGGGGGGACTAGCCAAAAACATTCAGTACTTC. Its protein is CAWGSGGLAKNIQYF.

V usage is TRBV15 and J usage is TRBJ2-1; TRBD2 aligns across 14 bases. This CDR3 contains 15 residues. The junction had 8 bases not matched to a gene; V was cut back by 5 bases and J by 11 bases. From germline, CDR1 is LNHNV and CDR2 YYDKDF (reference sequence). The CDR3: CATSDRLAGGLQQFF. DNA for the CDR3: TGTGCCACCAGCGATCGACTAGCGGGAGGGCTCCAGCAGTTCTTC.

The chain links TRBV10-3 to TRBJ2-3; 7 bases are shared with TRBD2. Trimming removed 7 bases from V and 2 bases from J; junction bases left unmatched: 24. This CDR3 is 20 amino acids long. In germline, CDR1 is ENHRY, CDR2 SYGVKD. CDR3 sequence: CAIITSLWGGTNPTTDTQYF. The CDR3, as DNA: TGTGCCATCATCACGAGTTTGTGGGGGGGGACCAACCCCACCACAGATACGCAGTATTTT.

This chain joins TRBV27 and TRBJ1-1; D not certain. Germline V gene sequence: CDR1 MNHEY, CDR2 SMNVEV (reference sequence). V lost 0 bases to trimming and J lost 3 bases, with 11 bases between them. This CDR3 is 15 amino acids long. The CDR3 coding sequence is TGTGCCAGCAGTTTATCAGCCAACAGATACACTGAAGCTTTCTTT. As protein: CASSLSANRYTEAFF.

The genes are TRBV10-3 and TRBJ1-3; TRBD1 is a possible D gene (6 bases). This CDR3 is built from 15 residues. V was cut by 7 bases and J by 1 base, with 14 bases left in between. Germline V CDR1 and CDR2: ENHRY, SYGVKD. Here the CDR3 DNA reads TGTGCCATCAAGATGGACAGAGAGTCTGGAAACACCATATATTTT. It specifies CAIKMDRESGNTIYF.

The chain recombines TRBV9 with TRBJ2-5; 8 bases map to TRBD2. The V gene's germline CDR1 is SGDLS and CDR2 YYNGEE. The CDR3 has 14 amino acids. The ends lost 3 bases at V and 2 bases at J; junction bases unmatched: 3. The CDR3 here is CASSGTSGQETQYF. Written as DNA, the CDR3 is TGTGCCAGCAGCGGAACTAGCGGACAAGAGACCCAGTACTTC.

V is TRBV6-5 and J is TRBJ1-1, with 9 positions matching TRBD1. The junction had 3 bases not matched to a gene; V was cut back by 4 bases and J by 6 bases. Germline assignment: CDR1 MNHEY and CDR2 SVGAGI. The CDR3 has 13 residues. CDR3 DNA: TGTGCCAGCAGTTGGGGGGACAGGGCTGAAGCTTTCTTT. Translation gives CASSWGDRAEAFF.

This clone has only a few counts. The rearrangement joins TRBV5-6 to TRBJ1-2, with D possibly TRBD1 on 6 matching bases. V lost 6 bases and J 8 bases, leaving 20 bases between the germline ends. The CDR3 length is 14 residues. CDR1 is SGHDT and CDR2 is YYEEEE in the germline V gene. Here the CDR3 reads CASNHPQGVGGYTF. CDR3 nucleotide sequence: TGTGCCAGCAACCATCCACAGGGAGTAGGCGGCTACACCTTC.

The genes are TRBV14 and TRBJ2-1; maybe TRBD1 (5 bases). The CDR3 is made up of 16 amino acids. In germline, CDR1 is SGHDN, CDR2 FVKESK. Trimming removed 3 bases at V and 3 bases at J, with 15 bases between. The CDR3 sequence is CASSHRPDSNYNEQFF. The CDR3 DNA is TGTGCCAGCAGCCATCGGCCCGACAGCAACTACAATGAGCAGTTCTTC.

The rearrangement uses TRBV18 and TRBJ2-2; the match to TRBD1 covers 7 bases. The CDR3 extends over 17 amino acids. From germline, CDR1 is KGHSH and CDR2 LQKENI. The junction had 7 bases not matched to a gene; V was cut back by 1 base and J by 2 bases. CDR3: CASSPLDRERNTGELFF. The CDR3 DNA is TGTGCCAGCTCACCACTAGACAGGGAGCGTAACACCGGGGAGCTGTTTTTT.

The rearrangement uses TRBV18 and TRBJ2-3, with D maybe TRBD2 (5 bases). Trimming left V 1 base short and J 2 bases short, with 10 bases between. This CDR3 is 15 amino acids long. The germline V gene has CDR1 KGHSH and CDR2 LQKENI. The CDR3 region has the DNA TGTGCCAGCTCACCACAGCTAGACTACACAGATACGCAGTATTTT. Encoded protein: CASSPQLDYTDTQYF.

This chain uses TRBV5-6 with TRBJ2-4, with TRBD2 matching 9 bases. V was pared by 4 bases and J by 1 base, with 9 bases of the junction left unmatched. Germline CDR1 reads SGHDT; CDR2 reads YYEEEE. There are 17 residues in the CDR3. The CDR3 DNA reads TGTGCCAGCAGCACACGACTCGCGGGAGGGGCCAAAAACATTCAGTACTTC. Translation gives CASSTRLAGGAKNIQYF.

This clone was seen more than once but under ten times. V is TRBV5-1 and J is TRBJ2-7, with 8 bases identical to TRBD2. The length of the CDR3 is 15 residues. From germline, CDR1 is SGHRS and CDR2 YFSETQ. J gave up 4 bases and V 3 bases, and 9 bases lay outside the gene matches. The CDR3 nucleotides read TGCGCCAGCAGCTCTGGCAGCGGGGGCAGATACGAGCAGTACTTC. This codes for CASSSGSGGRYEQYF.

The rearrangement uses TRBV19 and TRBJ1-1; D may be TRBD1 (6 bases). Germline-derived CDR1 and CDR2 are LNHDA and SQIVND (reference sequence). V dropped 5 bases and J dropped 3 bases, with 19 bases sitting between them. The CDR3 is 16 residues long. In DNA form, the CDR3 reads TGTGCCAGTAGTGTTCGATCCCACAGGGTTTACACTGAAGCTTTCTTT. As protein: CASSVRSHRVYTEAFF.

This clone was recorded a few times. Different DNA sequences within this sample yield the same CDR3. The chain employs TRBV7-2 and TRBJ2-1; the match to TRBD2 covers 12 bases. The CDR3 totals 15 residues. With 3 bases clipped from V and 4 bases from J, the junction kept 1 base outside the gene matches. CDR1 SGHTA and CDR2 FQGNSA come from the germline V gene. CDR3 in DNA: TGTGCCAGCAGCTTCGGACTAGCGGGGTACAATGAGCAGTTCTTC. This translates into CASSFGLAGYNEQFF.